Below, 25 T cell receptor beta chains from the same sample are listed, as sequenced in a study of regulatory T cells in long-lasting Graves disease. TCR beta libraries were built with iRepertoire HTBI primers and Arm-PCR of CDR3 regions. TCRdb passed the multiplex PCR reads through MiXCR, listing each CDR3 protein once. This sample carries 250,000 or so distinct CDR3 sequences, about 17% of them seen once, and the ten largest clones take 14%. This sample's time point: newly diagnosed GD, antithyroid drugs for less than 3 months. RNA extracted from PBMCs served as the sequencing template. This sample also appeared in a second study, on T cells in Graves' hyperthyroidism and ophthalmopathy.

The specimen comprised peripheral blood mononuclear cells (PBMCs), sampled at new diagnosis, from a patient treated with antithyroid drugs. These receptors all stem from a woman in her thirties with Graves disease.

This chain uses TRBV28 with TRBJ2-7, with a weak D call TRBD2 (5 bases). Germline V gene sequence: CDR1 MDHEN, CDR2 SYDVKM. CDR3 length: 13 amino acids. V gave up 7 bases and J gave up 4 bases, with 14 bases separating them. CDR3 region: CASTSWRGYEQYF. The CDR3 DNA reads TGTGCCAGCACTTCGTGGAGAGGGTACGAGCAGTACTTC.

This clonotype was observed many times. This chain joins TRBV5-1 and TRBJ1-1; D uncertain. This CDR3 is built from 14 residues. Trimming pared 0 bases from V and 4 bases from J, leaving 10 bases between. Germline V gene sequence: CDR1 SGHRS, CDR2 YFSETQ. The CDR3 loop is CASSLAVGATEAFF. In nucleotides, the CDR3 is TGCGCCAGCAGCTTGGCCGTGGGCGCCACTGAAGCTTTCTTT.

This clonotype was seen only once. Written as DNA, the CDR3 is TGTGCCAGCAGTCCACGACTAGCGGGGGGATCACCCTACGAGCAGTACTTC. Amino acid sequence: CASSPRLAGGSPYEQYF. The rearrangement joins TRBV12-3 or TRBV12-4 to TRBJ2-7; 13 positions agree with TRBD2. This CDR3 region has 17 residues. Trimming took 5 bases from V and 2 from J; bases not matched to a gene: 9.

This clonotype was seen many times. This chain uses TRBV20-1 with TRBJ1-1; a weak D match, TRBD1 (5 bases). The V end was cut by 6 bases, the J end by 4 bases, with 21 bases between. The CDR3 sequence is 15 residues long. Germline V gene data show CDR1 as DFQATT and CDR2 as SNEGSKA (reference sequence). The CDR3 loop reads CSAKIAGTASTEAFF. In nucleotides, the CDR3 is TGCAGTGCCAAAATTGCCGGGACCGCTTCCACTGAAGCTTTCTTT.

At least ten counts were recorded for this clonotype. The V call is TRBV3-1, the J call TRBJ2-1, with a tentative D call TRBD2 (5 bases). Germline CDR1 and CDR2: LGHDT and YNNKEL (reference sequence). The V gene lost 4 bases and the J gene lost 4 bases, with 17 bases spanning the gap. This CDR3 contains 16 residues. The CDR3 loop reads CASSRREFLRYNEQFF. In DNA, the CDR3 is TGTGCCAGCAGCCGCCGGGAATTTTTAAGGTACAATGAGCAGTTCTTC.

This clonotype was observed many times. This chain uses TRBV4-1 with TRBJ2-5; D gene ambiguous. The V gene's germline CDR1 is MGHRA and CDR2 YSYEKL. The CDR3 has 13 residues. V lost 1 base and J lost 5, with 8 bases in between. This CDR3 is CASSQGRVETQYF. The CDR3 DNA is TGCGCCAGCAGCCAAGGACGGGTGGAGACCCAGTACTTC.

This clonotype was seen at least ten times. This sequence joins TRBV7-2 and TRBJ1-4; weak D call: TRBD1 (5 bases). The V gene's germline CDR1 is SGHTA and CDR2 FQGNSA. CDR3 size: 16 residues. V was cut by 1 base and J by 7 bases, with 16 bases left in between. The CDR3 bases are TGTGCCAGCAGCTTAGTGTTTCAGGGCCAGGGTGAAAAACTGTTTTTT. This codes for CASSLVFQGQGEKLFF.

Here the CDR3 DNA reads TGCGCCAGCAGCTTGGACGGGCTACATCTTTATGGCTACACCTTC. It encodes CASSLDGLHLYGYTF. The V and J genes are TRBV5-1 and TRBJ1-2, with D uncertain. This CDR3 region has 15 residues. The V gene lost 0 bases and the J gene lost 5 bases, with 14 bases spanning the gap. Germline CDR1 SGHRS, CDR2 YFSETQ.

There are many counts of this clonotype. The V and J genes are TRBV20-1 and TRBJ2-7; TRBD1 or TRBD2 may be the D gene (7 bases each). The ends were cut back, 5 bases at V and 5 bases at J, with 19 bases in the middle. CDR1 is DFQATT and CDR2 is SNEGSKA in the germline V gene (reference sequence). This CDR3 is built from 14 residues. For the CDR3, the DNA is TGCAGTGCTGAGGGGGAGGGGGCGGTGAACGAGCAGTACTTC. Encoded protein: CSAEGEGAVNEQYF.

This clonotype was counted many times. This chain links TRBV20-1 with TRBJ2-7; 7 bases map to TRBD1. The CDR3 spans 14 residues. Trimming at V came to 3 bases and at J to 3 bases, leaving 8 bases not matched to a gene. The germline gives CDR1 DFQATT, CDR2 SNEGSKA (reference sequence). DNA for the CDR3: TGCAGTGCTAGCCCGACCGGGACAGTCTACGAGCAGTACTTC. Amino acid sequence: CSASPTGTVYEQYF.

This clonotype occurred many times. J is TRBJ2-3 and V is TRBV20-1; TRBD2 matches 7 bases. V shed 5 bases, J shed 2 bases, and the junction held 7 bases outside the gene matches. The CDR3 sequence is 14 residues long. Per the germline V gene, CDR1 is DFQATT and CDR2 is SNEGSKA (reference sequence). Here the CDR3 reads CSARGETFTDTQYF. CDR3 sequence (DNA): TGCAGTGCTCGGGGGGAAACCTTCACAGATACGCAGTATTTT.

On this clonotype itself: A much larger clone is a single base away; this may be a read error. The chain couples TRBV19 to TRBJ1-6; 9 positions match TRBD1. The CDR3 contains 13 residues. The junction had 3 bases not matched to a gene; V was cut back by 6 bases and J by 9 bases. Germline assignment: CDR1 LNHDA and CDR2 SQIVND (reference sequence). The CDR3 sequence: CASRDRGSSPLHF. CDR3 nucleotides: TGTGCCAGTAGGGACAGGGGAAGTTCACCCCTCCACTTT.

This clonotype showed up many times. A much larger clone sits a single nucleotide away, making a read error possible. This chain connects TRBV12-3 or TRBV12-4 to TRBJ2-7; D unclear. This CDR3 comprises 11 residues. Trimming cost V 6 bases and J 3 bases, with 6 bases left between them. The CDR3 sequence is CASSFLYEQYF. CDR3 coding DNA: TGTGCCAGCAGCTTCCTCTACGAGCAGTACTTC.

This clonotype was counted ten times or more. The chain carries TRBV4-1 and TRBJ1-5; D is perhaps TRBD1 (5 bases). V gave up 4 bases and J gave up 3 bases, with 13 bases separating them. The CDR3 consists of 15 residues. Germline V gene sequence: CDR1 MGHRA, CDR2 YSYEKL. The CDR3 sequence is CASSLGGPNNQPQHF. CDR3 DNA sequence: TGCGCCAGCAGCCTTGGGGGACCGAACAATCAGCCCCAGCATTTT.

This clonotype showed up many times. V usage is TRBV6-1 and J usage is TRBJ1-2; no clear D gene. CDR3 length: 14 residues. V was shortened by 5 bases and J by 2 bases, with 12 bases between the two germline ends. Looked up from germline, CDR1 is MNHNS and CDR2 is SASEGT. The CDR3, as DNA: TGTGCCAGCAGTCCAGCCCCGGGGAACTATGGCTACACCTTC. Its protein product is CASSPAPGNYGYTF.

This clonotype was observed many times. This chain connects TRBV18 to TRBJ1-1; no reliable D call. The CDR3 runs to 12 residues. The V gene lost 5 bases and the J gene lost 7 bases, with 11 bases spanning the gap. The germline gives CDR1 KGHSH, CDR2 LQKENI. The CDR3 DNA follows: TGTGCCAGCTCAACGGTTTCGGATGAAGCTTTCTTT. Amino acid sequence: CASSTVSDEAFF.

CDR3 protein: CASSIVRASEAFF. CDR3 in DNA: TGTGCCAGTAGTATAGTCCGGGCGTCTGAAGCTTTCTTT. This sequence joins TRBV19 and TRBJ1-1, with D hard to call. From germline, CDR1 is LNHDA and CDR2 SQIVND (reference sequence). The ends were cut back, 1 base at V and 6 bases at J, with 9 bases in the middle. This CDR3 comprises 13 residues.

The rearrangement uses TRBV2 and TRBJ1-2; weak D call: TRBD1 (6 bases). Between the trimmed V and J ends, which lost 3 bases and 8 bases, there was a span of 16 bases. The CDR3 is 14 amino acids. Germline assignment: CDR1 SNHLY and CDR2 FYNNEI. In DNA form, the CDR3 reads TGTGCCAGCAGTGACGGCAGGGGTTTGGAGGGCTACACCTTC. It translates to CASSDGRGLEGYTF.

The DNA for the CDR3 is TGCAGTGCTCAGAATCTACTAGCGGGGGGCAATGAGCAGTTCTTC. This translates into CSAQNLLAGGNEQFF. The gene calls are TRBV20-1 and TRBJ2-1; the match to TRBD2 covers 12 bases. Germline loops: CDR1 DFQATT, CDR2 SNEGSKA (reference sequence). V lost 5 bases, J lost 6 bases, and 8 bases stayed unmatched. CDR3 length equals 15 residues.

This clonotype came up many times. The J gene is TRBJ1-1, the V gene TRBV19, with TRBD1 matching 7 bases. The CDR3 totals 14 residues. V gave up 5 bases and J gave up 8 bases; unmatched junction bases: 11. Germline V gives CDR1 LNHDA, CDR2 SQIVND (reference sequence). CDR3 residues: CASSSGTVALEAFF. CDR3 sequence (DNA): TGTGCCAGTAGTTCCGGGACAGTAGCCTTAGAAGCTTTCTTT.

This clonotype was counted many times. CDR3 protein: CASSLAIGLNYGYTF. As DNA, the CDR3 is TGTGCCAGCAGCTTGGCCATCGGTCTGAACTATGGCTACACCTTC. This chain joins TRBV5-6 and TRBJ1-2; D is unclear. The CDR3 covers 15 residues. Germline CDR1 and CDR2: SGHDT and YYEEEE. The V end was cut by 0 bases, the J end by 2 bases, with 11 bases between.

This clonotype was counted many times. The gene calls are TRBV29-1 and TRBJ2-1; 9 bases fit TRBD2. The CDR3 is made up of 15 amino acids. Germline loops: CDR1 SQVTM, CDR2 ANQGSEA. V gave up 4 bases and J gave up 6 bases; unmatched junction bases: 10. The CDR3 DNA is TGCAGCGTTGCTAGCGGGGCCACCCCGACCAATGAGCAGTTCTTC. Its protein product is CSVASGATPTNEQFF.

This clonotype has a count of ten or more. This rearrangement joins TRBV29-1 to TRBJ2-7, with D unresolved. The V end was cut by 3 bases, the J end by 3 bases, with 6 bases between. The CDR3 consists of 11 residues. CDR1 and CDR2 from the germline V gene are SQVTM and ANQGSEA. CDR3 coding DNA: TGCAGCGTTGAGACAAACTACGAGCAGTACTTC. Translating gives CSVETNYEQYF.

This clonotype was recorded many times. The chain recombines TRBV27 with TRBJ1-6; 7 bases line up with TRBD1. Germline V gene lookup returns CDR1 MNHEY and CDR2 SMNVEV (reference sequence). V shed 6 bases, J shed 7 bases, and the junction held 6 bases outside the gene matches. This CDR3 comprises 14 residues. The CDR3 is CASRKGTANSPLHF. The CDR3 DNA sequence: TGTGCCAGCAGGAAAGGGACAGCCAATTCACCCCTCCACTTT.

This clonotype was counted only a few times. The genes are TRBV5-4 and TRBJ2-7; 9 nucleotides line up with TRBD1. The CDR3 is 16 amino acids. Germline lookup yields CDR1 SGHNT and CDR2 YYREEE (reference sequence). Losses at the gene ends were 3 bases for V and 6 bases for J; bases not matched to a gene: 13. CDR3 residues: CASSSRQGGSPLEQYF. The CDR3 bases are TGTGCCAGCAGCTCGCGACAGGGGGGGAGCCCTCTCGAGCAGTACTTC.